The entry below gives a single T cell receptor (beta chain) sequence along with its context. The record originates from a study of blood T cell repertoires in COVID-19. Whole-study context: Samples came from the United States, Italy and Spain, spanning acute and convalescent COVID-19. PBMCs, B-cell-depleted T cells, or T cells were the source of the cDNA or gDNA that made up the material.

Unmatched junction bases numbered 10, after V lost 11 bases and J lost 0 bases. The germline CDR1 and CDR2 sequences are SNHLY and FYNNEI. This CDR3 spans 16 amino acids. In the authors' methods: Reference gene primer amplification gave estimated nucleated cell counts. Sequencing was performed with immunoSEQ multiplex PCR; in TCRdb, only in-frame clones are kept and a portion is missing. The V and J calls and clone size are taken from that table; D and trimming were inferred from the DNA. Found here are roughly 150,000 clones, roughly four fifths of them singletons; the top ten hold approximately 11%.

The chain recombines TRBV2 with TRBJ2-2; 9 bases are a match to TRBD1. Sample: peripheral blood. The receptor's source is a man in his sixties or seventies with active or convalescent COVID-19. The CDR3 spells CASRRTGAANTGELFF. CDR3 nucleotides: TGTGCCTCACGCCGGACAGGGGCCGCGAACACCGGGGAGCTGTTTTTT.